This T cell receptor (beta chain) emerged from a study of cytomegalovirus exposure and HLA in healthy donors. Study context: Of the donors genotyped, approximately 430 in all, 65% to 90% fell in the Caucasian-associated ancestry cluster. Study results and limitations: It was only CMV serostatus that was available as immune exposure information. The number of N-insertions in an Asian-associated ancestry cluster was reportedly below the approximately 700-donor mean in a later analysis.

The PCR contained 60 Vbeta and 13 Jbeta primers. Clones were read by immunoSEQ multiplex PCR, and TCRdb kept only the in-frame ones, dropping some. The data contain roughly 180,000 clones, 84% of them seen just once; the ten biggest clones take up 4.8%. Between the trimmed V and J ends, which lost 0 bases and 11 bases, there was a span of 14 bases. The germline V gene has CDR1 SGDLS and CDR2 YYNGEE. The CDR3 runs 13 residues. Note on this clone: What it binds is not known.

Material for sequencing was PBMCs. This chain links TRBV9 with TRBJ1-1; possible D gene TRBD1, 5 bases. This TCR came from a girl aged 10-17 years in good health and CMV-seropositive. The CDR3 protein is CASSVGVGGVAFF. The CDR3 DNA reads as TGTGCCAGCAGCGTAGGGGTGGGGGGAGTGGCTTTCTTT.